The T cell receptor (beta chain) under discussion was sequenced for a study of cytomegalovirus exposure and HLA in healthy donors (dated by TCRdb to 2015 to 2018). As for the study more broadly: An earlier analysis of several hundred of the donors reported roughly 300 Gb of sequence data and around 100 million unique TCR beta sequences obtained from around 170 million T cells. The study aimed to test whether cataloging public T cell receptors could reveal signatures of past pathogen exposure. Roughly 290 gigabases of sequencing data and roughly 81 million unique TCR sequences made up an early release that covered approximately 650 HLA-typed donors. An earlier analysis of approximately 630 of the donors applied high-throughput TCR beta sequencing to assess whether each TCR beta V gene segment acted as functional or pseudogenic. Donor age, sex, ethnicity and CMV serostatus were collected together with the repertoire data. Rather than using new phenotypic data, the later analysis identified candidate immune exposures from TCR beta sequences and from how often those sequences occurred across donors. A later genetic analysis used genome-wide SNP genotypes for about three fifths of the 666 donors, treating that subset as a discovery cohort. Along with the roughly 710-subject first cohort, a separate validation cohort of over a hundred different subjects was used. Among 350 to 400 genotyped donors of the cohort, an average of approximately 240,000 unique TCR beta nucleotide sequences were sequenced per donor, 15% to 20% of them non-productive. Because of strong linkage in the cohort, roughly five DR-DQ haplotypes were treated as single units for association and clustering. A later analysis re-analyzed previously published TCR beta repertoires from 500 to 700 donors and added high-resolution HLA genotyping to study TCR occurrence patterns. The number of typed donors differed by locus: about 620-640 for A, B, C, DRB1 and DQB1; 522 for DQA1; roughly 600 for DPA1; and about 470 for DPB1. The study used immunosequencing to profile the T cell repertoires of under 700 subjects and linked those repertoires to cytomegalovirus serostatus. All discovery cohort repertoires had been generated on a single sequencing platform. Of the 300 to 500 genotyped donors, 81% were placed in the genetic ancestry cluster associated with self-reported Caucasian donors. Both class I and class II loci were covered by HLA typing, at four-digit resolution. High-throughput TCR immunosequencing, statistical association of individual TCRs with disease status, and machine learning were combined to predict cytomegalovirus infection status. Broader findings and caveats from the paper: Some IMGT-functional V segments, including TRBV6-2 and TRBV6-3, could not be told apart with the 87-base-pair reads, so those segments were excluded. Because HLA typing was unavailable for some donors at each locus, only the typed subset was used in association tests. A further reported finding was that TCR beta sequences accurately predicted the HLA-A and HLA-B alleles for most subjects in the first cohort. Because counts were too low, roughly 17 rarely observed V segments, including chromosome 9 orphons, were left out of the earlier analysis of a few hundred of the donors. An earlier analysis of approximately 540 of the donors showed that most TCR beta V segments appeared in productive rearrangements either about 87% or about 30% of the time, which broadly matched IMGT annotations. Only TCR beta chains were sequenced in this cohort, and the absence of alpha or paired-chain data limited detectable features. When HLA alleles, especially DR and DQ, strongly co-occurred, TCR associations were difficult to assign to individual alleles. At a false discovery rate of 0.05, a later analysis linked about 17,000 TCR beta sequences to specific HLA alleles. According to the authors, the approach could potentially be generalized to other disease states and immunological phenotypes. Immune exposure information for the cohort was limited to CMV serostatus. Compared with equally common non-associated chains, HLA-associated TCR beta chains in a later analysis were more clonally expanded and had lower generation probabilities. The classifier was reported to diagnose cytomegalovirus status with high specificity and sensitivity in both the original cohort and the validation cohort. The study gave a list of around 170 TCR beta chains associated with cytomegalovirus. A later analysis reported that several top co-occurrence clusters appeared linked to parvovirus B19, influenza, CMV and Epstein-Barr virus. In a later analysis, TCR association rates were found to vary across HLA loci, with the most associated TCRs seen for DRB1 alleles and the fewest for HLA-C alleles. In a later analysis, most CMV-associated TCR beta chains were found to appear HLA-restricted, with HLA associations seemingly driven largely by CMV exposure. Correlated functional status among segregating V segments might be attributable to linkage disequilibrium, but an unknown experimental factor could not be ruled out. V-gene and J-gene trimming of TCR beta chains was associated with a missense DCLRE1C variant in a later genetic analysis, and the association was replicated in an independent cohort. A later genetic analysis reported fewer N-insertions in productive TCRs among donors in an Asian-associated ancestry cluster than the roughly 720-donor mean. Roughly uniform sequencing depth across donors was assumed in presence/absence analyses, although this assumption may not hold. In vitro tests confirmed that a few of the cytomegalovirus-associated TCR beta chains recognize cytomegalovirus antigens. The sequencing pipeline was judged likely to have produced a cluster of highly shared sequence variants as a technical artifact. Most TCR sequences were observed very rarely across donors, whereas some public TCRs were present in many individuals.

The CDR3 runs 20 residues from the cysteine to the phenylalanine. Only the CDR3 DNA stays, 60 bases, in frame from base 1. The cohort consisted of some 670 healthy bone marrow donors. All cohort members were sampled while nominally healthy, although unrecorded immune exposures were likely present. The donor was CMV seropositive and was included in the group of some 290 seropositive cohort members. A peripheral blood sample was collected from each donor, and TCR beta sequencing was performed on peripheral blood mononuclear cells. Genomic DNA was extracted from the blood cell samples with the Qiagen DNeasy Blood Extraction Kit. Library preparation used the immunoSEQ multiplex PCR assay. For the multiplex PCR, a mixture combining 60 forward primers for TCR Vbeta segments and 13 reverse primers for TCR Jbeta segments was used. A multiplex PCR assay on genomic DNA amplified the CDR3 region of rearranged TCR beta genes. The amplified TCR beta libraries were sequenced on the Illumina HiSeq System as 87-base-pair reads. Regarding the original processing steps: A later analysis counted approximately 76 million unique TCR beta chains across the 666 repertoires, and roughly 9.9 million of these chains were shared by at least two donors. Raw reads were error-corrected and collapsed into unique sequences with a nearest-neighbor algorithm that merged closely related sequences to remove PCR and sequencing errors. To assign V, D and J gene segments, CDR3 sequences were aligned to IMGT reference sequences. For a sequence to be retained, at least a six-nucleotide match to both a V gene segment and a J gene segment was required. A rearrangement was called productive if the CDR3 had no stop codons and remained in frame with V and J, and every other rearrangement was called non-productive. CDR3 was defined according to IMGT convention as the region running from the second conserved V-encoded cysteine to the conserved J-encoded phenylalanine. The earlier analysis of about 530 of the donors excluded any sequence lacking an unambiguous match to a single V gene segment. An earlier analysis of around 600 of the donors classified V segments as functional when productive rearrangements were above 56.7% and as segregating when the standard deviation between donors was above 5%. A statistical classification framework was developed to diagnose cytomegalovirus status using the catalog of TCR beta chain sequences. V and J gene assignment, in a later analysis, came from comparing TCR nucleotide sequences with IMGT/GENE-DB human TR gene sequences. In a later analysis, CDR3 sequences and most-parsimonious VDJ recombination scenarios were assigned using the TCRdist pipeline. A later analysis defined each TCR beta chain by its CDR3 amino acid sequence plus V-gene family, and excluded reads lacking a unique V-gene family. A later analysis removed 592 highly shared, low-generation-probability nucleotide sequences to deal with suspected cross-contamination and a sequencing artifact. For each public chain, a later analysis derived a clonal expansion index from normalized ranks of inferred template counts within each repertoire. Generation probabilities in a later analysis came from a VDJ recombination model fitted to out-of-frame rearrangements, and those results were checked against IGoR. In a later analysis, TCR-TCR, TCR-HLA and TCR-CMV co-occurrence was scored with hypergeometric tests, and a repertoire-size bias correction was applied to TCR pairs. In a later analysis, false discovery rates were estimated by permuting HLA or CMV assignments 20 times. In a later analysis, co-occurring TCRs were grouped using DBSCAN, with TCRdist sequence similarity added in when clustering inside HLA-allele-positive subsets. Repertoires with fewer than 30,000 or more than 120,000 public chains were left out of co-occurrence clustering, as were roughly five repertoires with anomalous nucleotide sharing. In TCRdb, the immuneACCESS table is reduced to in-frame sequences with V and J assigned. These tables do not hold every clone; where another copy was compared, an unresolved V gene accounts for under half, and the others remain unexplained. The V and J calls and the clone size are those of that table, but D and trimming were determined from the DNA. The sample profile shows around 140,000 clones; around 72% of them were found once. The biggest ten clones account for 4.2% of the sample.

Of note for this clone: What this receptor recognizes is not known. No quality values exist for individual bases; no much larger clone is one base distant.

The chain uses TRBV21-1 and TRBJ1-3; the table's D gene call, TRBD1, was not cross checked with the DNA. TRBV21-1 is an annotated pseudogene. The sample taken for sequencing was PBMCs. This clonotype was sampled from a man aged 50 to 60 in good health and CMV-seropositive. The encoded CDR3 is CASTPPNPVTARSVGNTIYF. The DNA is TGTGCCAGCACCCCCCCTAACCCCGTTACAGCCCGAAGTGTAGGAAACACCATATATTTT.